What follows are 25 T cell receptor beta chains derived from one specimen sequenced in a study of blood T cell repertoires in COVID-19. Repertoires were generated with immunoSEQ multiplex PCR, while TCRdb's copy carries only in-frame clones and drops some. The table shows about 440,000 clones, with around 88% occurring only once. The specimen sequenced was peripheral blood. These TCRs come from a woman aged 45 to 65 with COVID-19, enrolled during active disease.

The V and J genes are TRBV6-5 and TRBJ1-6; D is unclear. Germline-derived CDR1 and CDR2 are MNHEY and SVGAGI. The V and J ends lost 7 bases and 7 bases respectively, with 11 bases between them. The CDR3 is made up of 13 amino acids. This CDR3 is CASTVRLNSPLHF. The CDR3 coding sequence is TGTGCCAGCACCGTCAGGTTGAATTCACCCCTCCACTTT.

This clone appeared once. This chain connects TRBV11-2 to TRBJ2-7; unclear D gene. The CDR3 consists of 16 residues. Germline V gives CDR1 SGHAT, CDR2 FQNNGV. The germline V and J ends were trimmed by 4 bases and 2 bases, with 18 bases remaining between them. The CDR3 DNA reads as TGTGCCAGCAGCTCCCCCGCAGACTCCTTACCCTACGAGCAGTACTTC. This translates into CASSSPADSLPYEQYF.

The rearrangement links TRBV10-3 to TRBJ1-1, with D possibly TRBD1 on 5 matching bases. This CDR3 has 14 amino acids. V was shortened by 3 bases and J by 1 base, with 9 bases between the two germline ends. Per germline, CDR1 ENHRY and CDR2 SYGVKD. The CDR3 protein is CAISDPTENTEAFF. As DNA, the CDR3 is TGTGCCATCAGTGACCCGACAGAGAACACTGAAGCTTTCTTT.

This chain uses TRBV4-2 with TRBJ2-7; 10 nucleotides agree with TRBD2. Germline V lookup: CDR1 LGHNA, CDR2 YNFKEQ. The length of the CDR3 is 15 residues. With V trimmed by 0 bases and J by 6 bases, 5 bases remained unmatched. This chain's CDR3 is CASSQEGTSVAEQYF. The CDR3 bases are TGTGCCAGCAGCCAAGAAGGGACTAGCGTGGCCGAGCAGTACTTC.

CDR3 DNA: TGCGCCAGCAGCCCGGGGACAGGGGCCAACACAGATACGCAGTATTTT. It encodes CASSPGTGANTDTQYF. The rearrangement uses TRBV5-1 and TRBJ2-3; 10 positions match TRBD1. The CDR3 has 16 residues. V shed 4 bases and J 2 bases; nucleotides not matched to a gene: 7. The germline V gene has CDR1 SGHRS and CDR2 YFSETQ.

The chain recombines TRBV7-7 with TRBJ2-2; 11 bases align to TRBD2. There are 18 residues in the CDR3. Germline values: CDR1 SSHAT, CDR2 FNYEAQ (reference sequence). V lost 4 bases and J lost 0; bases outside the gene matches: 7. The CDR3 protein is CASSSHPTSGTNTGELFF. The CDR3 DNA reads as TGTGCCAGCAGCTCCCACCCGACTAGCGGGACGAACACCGGGGAGCTGTTTTTT.

The rearrangement joins TRBV2 to TRBJ1-2; 7 bases line up with TRBD1. V was clipped by 6 bases and J by 4 bases; unmatched bases: 5. Germline V gene lookup returns CDR1 SNHLY and CDR2 FYNNEI. The CDR3 runs 13 residues. The CDR3 sequence is CASSTGQSYGYTF. The CDR3 DNA follows: TGTGCCAGCAGCACGGGACAGTCCTATGGCTACACCTTC.

The gene calls are TRBV10-3 and TRBJ2-5; perhaps TRBD2 as D (5 bases). The CDR3 spans 14 residues. Germline V gene sequence: CDR1 ENHRY, CDR2 SYGVKD. Trimming took 2 bases from V and 0 from J, leaving 7 bases between them. The DNA of the CDR3 is TGTGCCATCAGTGAGGAGCGGCACCAAGAGACCCAGTACTTC. It encodes CAISEERHQETQYF.

The chain links TRBV11-2 to TRBJ1-3, with D perhaps TRBD1 (5 bases). Looked up from germline, CDR1 is SGHAT and CDR2 is FQNNGV. V lost 7 bases and J 2 bases, leaving 12 bases between the germline ends. CDR3 length equals 14 residues. The CDR3 DNA follows: TGTGCCAGCACCCAGTCGGGGGCTGGAAACACCATATATTTT. This codes for CASTQSGAGNTIYF.

The chain is built from TRBV27 and TRBJ1-6; D perhaps matches TRBD1 (5 bases). Germline-derived CDR1 and CDR2 are MNHEY and SMNVEV (reference sequence). CDR3 size: 15 residues. Trimming took 2 bases from V and 7 from J, leaving 12 bases between them. The chain's CDR3 is CASSLSRKGNSPLHF. The CDR3 DNA sequence: TGTGCCAGCAGTTTAAGTAGAAAGGGGAATTCACCCCTCCACTTT.

The chain is built from TRBV2 and TRBJ1-2, with D possibly TRBD1 on 6 matching bases. The CDR3 is 14 residues long. Germline V lookup: CDR1 SNHLY, CDR2 FYNNEI. V lost 4 bases, J lost 6 bases, and 15 bases lay in between. CDR3 bases: TGTGCCAGCAGTGTGATCCAGGGGCTCCATGGCTACACCTTC. Translating it yields CASSVIQGLHGYTF.

V is TRBV2 and J is TRBJ1-4; D gene uncertain. Germline-derived CDR1 and CDR2 are SNHLY and FYNNEI. The CDR3 contains 13 residues. Trimming cost V 3 bases and J 4 bases, with 6 bases left between them. CDR3 protein: CASSDFLNEKLFF. CDR3 coding DNA: TGTGCCAGCAGTGATTTCCTTAATGAAAAACTGTTTTTT. The variable domain in full, with the rest retrieved from reference TRBV2 and TRBJ1-4, is EPEVTQTPSHQVTQMGQEVILRCVPISNHLYFYWYRQILGQKVEFLVSFYNNEISEKSEIFDDQFSVERPDGSNFTLKIRSTKLEDSAMYFCASSDFLNEKLFFGSGTQLSVL.

The CDR3 protein is CASSVSSGSTEAFF. In DNA form, the CDR3 reads TGCGCCAGCAGCGTCTCCTCGGGGAGTACTGAAGCTTTCTTT. V usage is TRBV5-1 and J usage is TRBJ1-1; D gene ambiguous. The ends were cut back, 4 bases at V and 5 bases at J, with 15 bases in the middle. This CDR3 is built from 14 residues. The germline V gene encodes CDR1 SGHRS and CDR2 YFSETQ.

The chain links TRBV10-3 to TRBJ1-5; tentative D call: TRBD1 (6 bases). CDR1 is ENHRY, CDR2 SYGVKD, per germline. This CDR3 contains 14 residues. Trimming stripped 3 bases from V and 5 bases from J, with 11 bases between. CDR3: CAISEREGDQPQHF. CDR3 DNA sequence: TGTGCCATCAGTGAACGGGAGGGGGATCAGCCCCAGCATTTT.

The CDR3 nucleotides are TGTGCCAGCAGTTTTCGTCCAGGGTCCTACAATGAGCAGTTCTTC. This codes for CASSFRPGSYNEQFF. The chain joins TRBV27 to TRBJ2-1, with D possibly matching TRBD1 (5 bases). The CDR3 has 15 residues. V dropped 3 bases and J dropped 1 base, with 10 bases sitting between them. Germline V lookup: CDR1 MNHEY, CDR2 SMNVEV (reference sequence).

This chain links TRBV10-3 with TRBJ2-1; 10 bases fit TRBD2. Losses at the gene ends were 0 bases for V and 4 bases for J; bases not matched to a gene: 3. There are 16 residues in the CDR3. CDR1 is ENHRY, CDR2 SYGVKD, per germline. DNA for the CDR3: TGTGCCATCAGTGAGTCACTAGCGGGGACTTACAATGAGCAGTTCTTC. Amino acid sequence: CAISESLAGTYNEQFF.

The chain joins TRBV5-1 to TRBJ1-5, with D hard to call. Trimming left V 2 bases short and J 4 bases short, with 13 bases between. The CDR3 is made up of 15 amino acids. Germline values: CDR1 SGHRS, CDR2 YFSETQ. CDR3 protein: CASSLGRGENQPQHF. The CDR3, as DNA: TGCGCCAGCAGCTTAGGTCGGGGAGAGAATCAGCCCCAGCATTTT.

The J gene is TRBJ2-7, the V gene TRBV5-4; 9 bases line up with TRBD1. With V trimmed by 3 bases and J by 7 bases, 8 bases remained unmatched. The CDR3 contains 14 residues. Germline values: CDR1 SGHNT, CDR2 YYREEE (reference sequence). CDR3 DNA sequence: TGTGCCAGCAGCTATCGTGGGACAGGGAGGGAGCAGTACTTC. Its translation: CASSYRGTGREQYF. Looking up the rest from reference TRBV5-4 and TRBJ2-7 gives the full variable domain: ETGVTQSPTHLIKTRGQQVTLRCSSQSGHNTVSWYQQALGQGPQFIFQYYREEENGRGNFPPRFSGLQFPNYSSELNVNALELDDSALYLCASSYRGTGREQYFGPGTRLTVT.

This clone was counted a few times. The rearrangement uses TRBV5-6 and TRBJ1-3; no reliable D call. The CDR3 sequence is 13 residues long. Germline V gene data show CDR1 as SGHDT and CDR2 as YYEEEE. Deletions cut 0 bases from V and 4 bases from J, with 5 bases between. This chain's CDR3 is CASSLDQGNTIYF. In nucleotides, the CDR3 is TGTGCCAGCAGCTTGGATCAGGGAAACACCATATATTTT.

V gene TRBV25-1 combines with J gene TRBJ1-4; 10 bases are a match to TRBD1. The CDR3 sequence is 15 residues long. The germline V gene has CDR1 MGHDK and CDR2 SYGVNS. J lost 5 bases, V lost 6 bases, and 6 bases had no gene match. The CDR3 DNA is TGTGCCAGCAGGGGGGACAGGGGTGCCAATGAAAAACTGTTTTTT. It is translated as CASRGDRGANEKLFF. Full variable domain (remainder filled in from reference TRBV25-1 and TRBJ1-4): EADIYQTPRYLVIGTGKKITLECSQTMGHDKMYWYQQDPGMELHLIHYSYGVNSTEKGDLSSESTVSRIRTEHFPLTLESARPSHTSQYLCASRGDRGANEKLFFGSGTQLSVL.

The chain recombines TRBV29-1 with TRBJ2-3; D is unresolved. The CDR3 totals 15 residues. The germline CDR1 and CDR2 sequences are SQVTM and ANQGSEA. V lost 2 bases and J 0 bases, leaving 12 bases between the germline ends. CDR3: CSVELWADSTDTQYF. The CDR3 DNA reads as TGCAGCGTTGAACTTTGGGCAGACAGCACAGATACGCAGTATTTT.

This chain's CDR3 is CASSLLAGAHNEQFF. The CDR3 nucleotides read TGCGCCAGCAGCCTACTAGCGGGGGCTCACAATGAGCAGTTCTTC. This chain connects TRBV4-1 to TRBJ2-1; 11 bases map to TRBD2. V lost 4 bases, J lost 5 bases, and 4 bases stayed unmatched. The CDR3 has 15 residues. Germline V CDR1 and CDR2: MGHRA, YSYEKL.

This rearrangement joins TRBV5-6 to TRBJ1-5, with 9 bases matching TRBD1. V trimming: 2 bases; J trimming: 0 bases; junction bases outside the gene matches: 3. The germline V gene encodes CDR1 SGHDT and CDR2 YYEEEE. CDR3 length: 16 residues. The CDR3 here is CASSFGTGNSNQPQHF. CDR3 DNA: TGTGCCAGCAGCTTTGGGACAGGGAATAGCAATCAGCCCCAGCATTTT.

This chain joins TRBV11-2 and TRBJ1-1; weak D call: TRBD1 (6 bases). Germline V gene sequence: CDR1 SGHAT, CDR2 FQNNGV. This CDR3 region has 16 residues. V was cut by 2 bases and J by 4 bases, with 17 bases left in between. CDR3: CASSLLNRASSTEAFF. Written as DNA, the CDR3 is TGTGCCAGCAGCTTATTGAACAGGGCATCGAGCACTGAAGCTTTCTTT. The entire variable domain, with the rest obtained from reference TRBV11-2 and TRBJ1-1, is as follows: EAGVAQSPRYKIIEKRQSVAFWCNPISGHATLYWYQQILGQGPKLLIQFQNNGVVDDSQLPKDRFSAERLKGVDSTLKIQPAKLEDSAVYLCASSLLNRASSTEAFFGQGTRLTVV.

The chain has TRBV5-1 and TRBJ2-3; D call uncertain. The CDR3 sequence is 16 residues long. Trimming left V 0 bases short and J 0 bases short, with 11 bases between. Germline V lookup: CDR1 SGHRS, CDR2 YFSETQ. CDR3 region: CASSLGASASTDTQYF. CDR3 in DNA: TGCGCCAGCAGCTTGGGGGCGTCGGCTAGCACAGATACGCAGTATTTT.